The sequence of this TCR beta chain was determined in a study of neurological immune-mediated disorders. General study points: The study phylogenetically grouped the repertoires of 18 of 34 multiple sclerosis patients into one related-CDR3 cluster, a possible signature. Sharing of CDR3 amino acid sequences among expanded clones across subjects was absent, suggesting private repertoires in all groups.

This clonotype has a handful of counts. What it binds is not known. It was by 5'RACE with 10-nucleotide random UMIs that the cDNA was made. TCRdb independently ran MiXCR on the 5' RACE reads; one entry per CDR3 protein. The sample includes tens of thousands of distinct CDR3 sequences, 4.5% of them seen just once. Germline assignment: CDR1 SNHLY and CDR2 FYNNEI. CDR3 length equals 12 residues. V shed 3 bases, J shed 11 bases, and the junction held 5 bases outside the gene matches. The sample comprised PBMCs. The genes are TRBV2 and TRBJ1-1; TRBD1 matches 8 bases. The origin of this receptor is a man younger than 40 with multiple sclerosis. The CDR3 bases are TGTGCCAGCAGTGACGACAGGGGATACGCTTTCTTT. Translation gives CASSDDRGYAFF.